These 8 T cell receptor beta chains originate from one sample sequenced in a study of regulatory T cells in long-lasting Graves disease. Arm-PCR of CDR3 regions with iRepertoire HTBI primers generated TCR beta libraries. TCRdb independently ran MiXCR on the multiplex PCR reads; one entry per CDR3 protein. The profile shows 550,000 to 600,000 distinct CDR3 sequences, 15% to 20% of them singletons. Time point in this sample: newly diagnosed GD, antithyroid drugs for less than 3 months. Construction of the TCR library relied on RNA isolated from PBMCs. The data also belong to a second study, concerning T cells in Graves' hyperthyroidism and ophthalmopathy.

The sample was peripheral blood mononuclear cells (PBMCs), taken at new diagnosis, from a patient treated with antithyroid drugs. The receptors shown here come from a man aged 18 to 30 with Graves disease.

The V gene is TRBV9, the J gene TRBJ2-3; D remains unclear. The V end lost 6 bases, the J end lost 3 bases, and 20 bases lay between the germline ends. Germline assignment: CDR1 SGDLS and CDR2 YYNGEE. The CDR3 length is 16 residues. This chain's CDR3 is CASTRRSDLRTDTQYF. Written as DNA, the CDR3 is TGTGCCAGCACCCGTCGATCGGATTTGAGAACAGATACGCAGTATTTT.

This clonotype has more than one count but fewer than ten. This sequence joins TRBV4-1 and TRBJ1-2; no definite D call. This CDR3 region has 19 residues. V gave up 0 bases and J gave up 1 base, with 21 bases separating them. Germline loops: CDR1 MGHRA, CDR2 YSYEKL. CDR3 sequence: CASSQDSAVILTDNYGYTF. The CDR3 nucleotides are TGCGCCAGCAGCCAAGATTCGGCAGTAATCCTGACGGATAACTATGGCTACACCTTC.

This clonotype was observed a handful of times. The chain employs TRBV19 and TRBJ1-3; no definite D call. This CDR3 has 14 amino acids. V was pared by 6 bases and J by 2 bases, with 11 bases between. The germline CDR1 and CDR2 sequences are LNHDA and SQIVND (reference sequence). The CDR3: CASRTFGAGNTIYF. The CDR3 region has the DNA TGTGCCAGTAGAACCTTTGGAGCTGGAAACACCATATATTTT. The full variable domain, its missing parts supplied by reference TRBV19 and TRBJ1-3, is DGGITQSPKYLFRKEGQNVTLSCEQNLNHDAMYWYRQDPGQGLRLIYYSQIVNDFQKGDIAEGYSVSREKKESFPLTVTSAQKNPTAFYLCASRTFGAGNTIYFGEGSWLTVV.

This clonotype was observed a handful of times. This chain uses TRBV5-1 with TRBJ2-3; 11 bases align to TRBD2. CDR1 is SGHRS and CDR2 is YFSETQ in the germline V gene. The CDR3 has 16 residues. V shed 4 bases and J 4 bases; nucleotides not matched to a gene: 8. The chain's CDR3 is CASSQRPGLAADTQYF. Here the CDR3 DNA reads TGCGCCAGCAGCCAGCGACCGGGACTAGCGGCAGATACGCAGTATTTT.

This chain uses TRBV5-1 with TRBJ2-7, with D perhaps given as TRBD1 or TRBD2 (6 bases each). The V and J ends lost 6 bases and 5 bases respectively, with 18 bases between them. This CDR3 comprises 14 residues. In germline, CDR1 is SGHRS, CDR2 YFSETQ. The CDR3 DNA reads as TGCGCCAGCACCCCGGGGGTCAGGGGCCACGAGCAGTACTTC. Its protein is CASTPGVRGHEQYF.

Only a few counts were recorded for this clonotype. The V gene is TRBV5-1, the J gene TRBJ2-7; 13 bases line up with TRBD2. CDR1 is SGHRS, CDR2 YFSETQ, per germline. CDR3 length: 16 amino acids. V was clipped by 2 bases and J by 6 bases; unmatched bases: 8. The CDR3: CASSLGLAGVEREQYF. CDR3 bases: TGCGCCAGCAGCTTAGGACTAGCGGGAGTCGAGCGCGAGCAGTACTTC.

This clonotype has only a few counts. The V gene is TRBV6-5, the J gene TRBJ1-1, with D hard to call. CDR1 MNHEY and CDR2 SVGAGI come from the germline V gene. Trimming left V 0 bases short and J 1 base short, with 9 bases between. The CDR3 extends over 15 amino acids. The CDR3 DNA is TGTGCCAGCAGTTACTCCCCCGCCCCGAACACTGAAGCTTTCTTT. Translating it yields CASSYSPAPNTEAFF.

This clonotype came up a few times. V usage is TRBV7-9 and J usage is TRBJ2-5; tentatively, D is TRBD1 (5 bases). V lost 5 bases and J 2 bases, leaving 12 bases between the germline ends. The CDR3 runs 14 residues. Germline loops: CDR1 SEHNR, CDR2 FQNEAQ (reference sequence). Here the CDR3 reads CASSPRQPQETQYF. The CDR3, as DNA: TGTGCCAGCAGCCCCCGACAGCCGCAAGAGACCCAGTACTTC. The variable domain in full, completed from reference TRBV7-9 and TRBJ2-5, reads DTGVSQNPRHKITKRGQNVTFRCDPISEHNRLYWYRQTLGQGPEFLTYFQNEAQLEKSRLLSDRFSAERPKGSFSTLEIQRTEQGDSAMYLCASSPRQPQETQYFGPGTRLLVL.